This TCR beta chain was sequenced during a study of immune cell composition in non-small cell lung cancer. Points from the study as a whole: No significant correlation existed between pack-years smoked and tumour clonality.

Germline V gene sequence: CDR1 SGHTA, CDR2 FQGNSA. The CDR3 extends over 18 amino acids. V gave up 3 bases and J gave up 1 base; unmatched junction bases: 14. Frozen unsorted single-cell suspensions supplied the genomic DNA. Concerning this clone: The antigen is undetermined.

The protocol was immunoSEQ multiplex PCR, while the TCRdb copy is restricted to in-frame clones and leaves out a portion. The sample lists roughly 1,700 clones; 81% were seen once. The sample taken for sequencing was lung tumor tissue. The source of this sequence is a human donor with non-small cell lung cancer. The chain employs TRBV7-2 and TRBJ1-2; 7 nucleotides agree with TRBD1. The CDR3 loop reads CASSFMAGGQRVNYGYTF. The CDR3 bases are TGTGCCAGCAGCTTTATGGCCGGGGGACAGCGAGTTAACTATGGCTACACCTTC.